The rows below give T cell receptor beta chains drawn from one sample of a study of cytomegalovirus exposure and HLA in healthy donors. The method was immunoSEQ multiplex PCR; TCRdb's version includes in-frame clones alone and lacks a portion of them. The sample totals 120,000 or so clones. Sequencing was carried out using PBMCs. Receptors originate from a man aged 18 to 30 in good health and CMV-seronegative. Both conserved end residues are trimmed from each CDR3. D genes are given only for firm matches.

v_call d_call cdr3_aa
TRBV10-3 TRBD1 AISTGGSLAGANVLT
TRBV18 . ASSPTGNTGELF
TRBV4-2 . ASSQGGLYEQY
TRBV5-1 . ASSPQGNGELF
TRBV5-1 . ASSQGASEQF
TRBV18 . ASSRGGYNYEQY
TRBV15 TRBD2 ATHSGSGYEQY
TRBV30 . AWGAVIGELF
TRBV27 . ASSFRGKDTQY
TRBV27 TRBD1 ASRPRTGVYEQY
TRBV21-1 . ASSKGESTDTQY
TRBV27 . ASSSGGGYT
TRBV5-1 . ASRRTATGELF
TRBV4-1 TRBD2 ASTPVAGLYNEQF
TRBV30 TRBD1 AWELPGQGFTEAF
TRBV6-5 . ASSQGRAGGYT
TRBV6-1 TRBD1 ASRAGGGNTEAF
TRBV2 TRBD2 ASSEARGGTGELF